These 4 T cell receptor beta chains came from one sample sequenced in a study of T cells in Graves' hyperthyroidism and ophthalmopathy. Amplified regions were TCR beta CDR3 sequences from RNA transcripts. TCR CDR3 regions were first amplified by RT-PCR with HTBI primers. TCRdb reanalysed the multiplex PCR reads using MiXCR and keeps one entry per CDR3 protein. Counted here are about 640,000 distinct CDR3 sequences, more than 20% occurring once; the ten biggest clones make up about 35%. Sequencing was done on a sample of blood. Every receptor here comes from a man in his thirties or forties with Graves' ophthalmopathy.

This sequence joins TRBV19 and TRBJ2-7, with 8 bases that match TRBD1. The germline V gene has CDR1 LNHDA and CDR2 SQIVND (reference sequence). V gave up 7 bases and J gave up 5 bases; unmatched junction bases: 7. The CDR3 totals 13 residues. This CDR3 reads CASKGTGVNEQYF. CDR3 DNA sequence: TGTGCCAGTAAGGGGACAGGAGTAAACGAGCAGTACTTC.

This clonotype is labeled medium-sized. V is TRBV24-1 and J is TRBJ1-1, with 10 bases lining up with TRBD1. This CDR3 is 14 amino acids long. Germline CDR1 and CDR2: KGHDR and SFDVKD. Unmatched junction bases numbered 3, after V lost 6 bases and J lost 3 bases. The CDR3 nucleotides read TGTGCCACCAGTTCCGGGACAGGGGACACTGAAGCTTTCTTT. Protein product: CATSSGTGDTEAFF.

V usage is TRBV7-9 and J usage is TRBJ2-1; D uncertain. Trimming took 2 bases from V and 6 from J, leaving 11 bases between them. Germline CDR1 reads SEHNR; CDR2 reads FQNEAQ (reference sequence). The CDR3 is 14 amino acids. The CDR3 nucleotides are TGTGCCAGCAGCTTAACGTCTGTAGGCAATGAGCAGTTCTTC. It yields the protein CASSLTSVGNEQFF.

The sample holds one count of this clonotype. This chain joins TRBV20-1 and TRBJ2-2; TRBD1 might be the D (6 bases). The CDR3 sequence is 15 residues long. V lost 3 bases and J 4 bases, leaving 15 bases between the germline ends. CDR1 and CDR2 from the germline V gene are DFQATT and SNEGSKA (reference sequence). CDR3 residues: CSASSRTGLTGELFF. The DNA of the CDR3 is TGCAGTGCTAGTTCCCGTACAGGGCTCACCGGGGAGCTGTTTTTT.